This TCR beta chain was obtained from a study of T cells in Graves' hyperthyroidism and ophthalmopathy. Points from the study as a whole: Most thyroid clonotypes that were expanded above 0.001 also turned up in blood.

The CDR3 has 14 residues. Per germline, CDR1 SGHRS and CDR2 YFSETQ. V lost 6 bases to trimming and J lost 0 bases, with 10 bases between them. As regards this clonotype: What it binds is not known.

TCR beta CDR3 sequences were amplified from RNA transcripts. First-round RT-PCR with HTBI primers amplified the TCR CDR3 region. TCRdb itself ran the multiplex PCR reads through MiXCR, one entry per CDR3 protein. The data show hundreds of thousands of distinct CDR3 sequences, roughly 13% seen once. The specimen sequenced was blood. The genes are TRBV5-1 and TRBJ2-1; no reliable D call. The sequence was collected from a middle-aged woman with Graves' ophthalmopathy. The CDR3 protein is CASTRAFSYNEQFF. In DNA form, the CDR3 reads TGCGCCAGCACCCGAGCATTCTCCTACAATGAGCAGTTCTTC.